This T cell receptor beta chain was found in a study of blood T cell repertoires in COVID-19. V lost 5 bases to trimming and J lost 3 bases; unmatched junction nucleotides: 12. Germline-derived CDR1 and CDR2 are SGHTA and FQGNSA. The CDR3 sequence is 16 residues long. In the original analysis: Reference gene primer amplification gave estimated nucleated cell counts. The method was immunoSEQ multiplex PCR; TCRdb's version includes in-frame clones alone and lacks a portion of them. From that table come the V and J calls and clone size; the DNA was used to work out D and trimming. The table records 30,000 to 40,000 clones, approximately 95% of them present only once.

The TCR comes from a male donor with active COVID-19. This chain connects TRBV7-2 to TRBJ2-5, with TRBD2 identical over 7 bases. The specimen was peripheral blood. CDR3 nucleotides: TGTGCCAGCAGCCCGACGGGACTATCCACTAAAGAGACCCAGTACTTC. Its protein product is CASSPTGLSTKETQYF.